This is a list of T cell receptor beta chains from one sample in a study of T cells in Graves' hyperthyroidism and ophthalmopathy. TCRdb ran MiXCR on the multiplex PCR reads and lists one entry per CDR3 protein. Here the sample spans about 640,000 distinct CDR3 sequences, less than 25% being singletons. The specimen was blood. The receptors stem from a man younger than 40 with Graves' ophthalmopathy. CDR3s include the opening cysteine and the closing phenylalanine or tryptophan. A D gene is named only where the DNA matches it firmly. Clone size appears in some rows only: once, few, many, or a class for an expanded clone.

>once|TRBV2|TRBD2|TRBJ2-1
TGTGCCAGCAGTGAAGGTTTAGCGGGAGGGGGCAATGAGCAGTTCTTC
CASSEGLAGGGNEQFF
>many|TRBV10-3|-|TRBJ2-3
TGTGCCATCAGTGGGGTCTCGGAGGTTACGCAGTATTTT
CAISGVSEVTQYF
>many|TRBV6-2/TRBV6-3|TRBD1|TRBJ1-5
TGTGCCAGCAGTACCCGACAGGGCGGCAGCAATCAGCCCCAGCATTTT
CASSTRQGGSNQPQHF
>many|TRBV2|-|TRBJ2-5
TGTGCCAGCAGTGGCCGCACCCAAGAGACCCAGTACTTC
CASSGRTQETQYF
>-|TRBV28|TRBD1|TRBJ1-2
TGTGCCAGCAGGCCAACGGGACAGGGGGCTCGCTATGGCTACACCTTC
CASRPTGQGARYGYTF
>-|TRBV7-9|-|TRBJ1-1
TGTGCCAGCAGCTTAGAGAGTGGCACTGAAGCTTTCTTT
CASSLESGTEAFF
>-|TRBV7-8|-|TRBJ2-2
TGTGCCAGCAGCTCTGCCGAGGGAACGAGAATGAGCACCGGGGAGCTGTTTTTT
CASSSAEGTRMSTGELFF
>-|TRBV28|TRBD2|TRBJ2-1
TGTGCCAGCAGTTCTACCCTAGCGGGAGGCCGATACAATGAGCAGTTCTTC
CASSSTLAGGRYNEQFF
>few|TRBV10-1|TRBD2|TRBJ2-3
TGCGCCAGCAGTGAAGGGAGGGCGGGATCCGATACGCAGTATTTT
CASSEGRAGSDTQYF
>many|TRBV2|TRBD1|TRBJ1-5
TGTGCCAGCAGTGTAGACAGGGCAGGCAATCAGCCCCAGCATTTT
CASSVDRAGNQPQHF
>-|TRBV27|TRBD1|TRBJ1-1
TGTGCCAGCAGTCCTACCAAGACAGGGAGAATTGTGGTAGCTTTCTTT
CASSPTKTGRIVVAFF
>-|TRBV13|TRBD1|TRBJ2-4
TGTGCCAGCAGTGAAGCCCGACCTCGACAGGGCCTCCTCCCTGAGGGGGCCAAAAACATTCAGTACTTC
CASSEARPRQGLLPEGAKNIQYF
>many|TRBV7-9|TRBD2|TRBJ2-1
TGTGCCAGCAGCCTGCTAGCGGGAAAGAACTACAATGAGCAGTTCTTC
CASSLLAGKNYNEQFF
>-|TRBV6-2/TRBV6-3|-|TRBJ2-3
TGTGCCAGCAGAAAGACCGGGACCACCGGTGGAATGGGTACGCAGTATTTT
CASRKTGTTGGMGTQYF
>few|TRBV6-1|-|TRBJ2-2
TGTGCCAGCAGTCTAACTAGGAATAGCGGGGAGCTGTTTTTT
CASSLTRNSGELFF
>few|TRBV15|-|TRBJ2-7
TGTGCCACCAGCAGAAACAGGGCCTACGAGCAGTACTTC
CATSRNRAYEQYF
>many|TRBV19|TRBD2|TRBJ2-7
TGTGCCAGTAGTAAACCAGGGACTAGCGGGAGAGGGGCCTACGAGCAGTACTTC
CASSKPGTSGRGAYEQYF
>-|TRBV20-1|TRBD2|TRBJ2-2
TGCAGCGTACTAAAGGGGCGGGAGACTGACACCGGGGAGCTGTTTTTT
CSVLKGRETDTGELFF
>many|TRBV28|-|TRBJ1-5
TGTGCCAGCAGTAGGCCAGGGTATCAGCCCCAGCATTTT
CASSRPGYQPQHF
>few|TRBV6-1|-|TRBJ1-4
TGTGCCAGCAGTCTACGGGCCTCACCCTTATCAACTAATGAAAAACTGTTTTTT
CASSLRASPLSTNEKLFF
>few|TRBV20-1|TRBD2|TRBJ2-2
TGCAGTGCTAGAGATCGTAGCGGGAACGCGAACACCGGGGAGCTGTTTTTT
CSARDRSGNANTGELFF
>few|TRBV12-3/TRBV12-4|TRBD1|TRBJ1-6
TGTGCCAGCAGACTCACAGGGGGTAATTCACCCCTCCACTTT
CASRLTGGNSPLHF
>-|TRBV19|-|TRBJ2-7
TGTGCCAGTAGTTTCAGGACAGAGTCCTACGAGCAGTACTTC
CASSFRTESYEQYF
>-|TRBV24-1|TRBD2|TRBJ2-5
TGTGCCACCAGTGATTTTCCCGGACTAGCGGGAGTAGGGGAGACCCAGTACTTC
CATSDFPGLAGVGETQYF
>many|TRBV3-1|-|TRBJ1-2
TGTGCCAGCAGCCAAGAGGAGGGGATGTATGGCTACACCTTC
CASSQEEGMYGYTF
>few|TRBV12-3/TRBV12-4|TRBD1|TRBJ2-2
TGTGCCAGCAGCCTACAGGGGGTATCGAACACCGGGGAGCTGTTTTTT
CASSLQGVSNTGELFF
>-|TRBV27|TRBD1|TRBJ2-7
TGTGCCAGCAGTTCTGCGGGACAGGCTAGGAGCTCCTACGAGCAGTACTTC
CASSSAGQARSSYEQYF
>-|TRBV7-8|TRBD2|TRBJ2-3
TGTGCCAGCAGCCCGCGGACTAGCGGGCGCCAGTCTAGCACAGATACGCAGTATTTT
CASSPRTSGRQSSTDTQYF
>few|TRBV18|TRBD2|TRBJ2-7
TGTGCCAGCTCACCAGGTATCGGCGGGAGGGAAGAGCAGTACTTC
CASSPGIGGREEQYF
>few|TRBV3-1|-|TRBJ2-1
TGTGCCAGCAGCCAAGGACGGACTATCAATGAGCAGTTCTTC
CASSQGRTINEQFF
>-|TRBV9|TRBD2|TRBJ2-1
TGTGCCAGCAGCGTCGGGGGGACGAAGGACAATGAGCAGTTCTTC
CASSVGGTKDNEQFF
>-|TRBV5-1|TRBD2|TRBJ2-7
TGCGCCAGCAGCCCCGAAGGCGGGAGCGGTTACGAGCAGTACTTC
CASSPEGGSGYEQYF
>-|TRBV20-1|-|TRBJ2-3
TGCAGTGCTAGGTATCTTCCCTCCCCCACAGATACGCAGTATTTT
CSARYLPSPTDTQYF
>many|TRBV6-1|TRBD1|TRBJ1-1
TGTGCCAGCAGTGAATTACAGGGGTATAGCACTGAAGCTTTCTTT
CASSELQGYSTEAFF
>many|TRBV2|-|TRBJ1-5
TGTGCCAGCAGTGAGGTCCGGGTAGGAAGCAATCAGCCCCAGCATTTT
CASSEVRVGSNQPQHF
>many|TRBV12-3/TRBV12-4|-|TRBJ2-3
TGTGCCAGCAGTTCCCCTACCGGGGGTACAGATACGCAGTATTTT
CASSSPTGGTDTQYF
>-|TRBV18|-|TRBJ1-5
TGTGCCAGCTCACCACAGACTGATAATCAGCCCCAGCATTTT
CASSPQTDNQPQHF
>-|TRBV29-1|TRBD2|TRBJ2-3
TGCAGCGTTGAATCTAGCGGGGTTATCACAGATACGCAGTATTTT
CSVESSGVITDTQYF
>few|TRBV28|-|TRBJ2-5
TGTGCCAGCAGTTTTGGTCCCGAACGCCAGTACTTC
CASSFGPERQYF
>many|TRBV6-2/TRBV6-3|-|TRBJ2-7
TGTGCCAGCAGTTACGGGATCGAGGCCTACGAGCAGTACTTC
CASSYGIEAYEQYF
>-|TRBV15|-|TRBJ2-7
TGTGCCACCAGCAGAGGGGTACAGGGCGGCGAGCAGTACTTC
CATSRGVQGGEQYF
>-|TRBV5-1|TRBD2|TRBJ2-6
TGCGCCAGCAGCTTGGGAGCGGGAGTAGACGTCCTGACTTTC
CASSLGAGVDVLTF
>few|TRBV6-2/TRBV6-3|-|TRBJ2-7
TGTGCCAGCAGGCGCACTCTAGCCTCCGTCTACGAGCAGTACTTC
CASRRTLASVYEQYF
>few|TRBV30|-|TRBJ2-3
TGTGCCTGGAGTGAAGGCGTAGCGGCAAGCACAGATACGCAGTATTTT
CAWSEGVAASTDTQYF
>-|TRBV5-6|TRBD2|TRBJ2-7
TGTGCCAGCAGCTTCGGGAGGACCTTTTACTACGAGCAGTACTTC
CASSFGRTFYYEQYF
>-|TRBV7-2|-|TRBJ2-7
TGTGCCAGCAGCTCCTCCGACCGGGACGGACACTACGAGCAGTACTTC
CASSSSDRDGHYEQYF
>-|TRBV20-1|-|TRBJ2-3
TGCAGTGCTGTACCGGGGGCGGGCACAGATACGCAGTATTTT
CSAVPGAGTDTQYF
>-|TRBV5-1|TRBD1|TRBJ2-3
TGCGCCAGCAGCTCCCTCAGCAGGGGGCCAGATACGCAGTATTTT
CASSSLSRGPDTQYF
>-|TRBV5-4|TRBD1|TRBJ2-6
TGTGCCAGCAGCGGGACAGTCTCTGGGGCCAACGTCCTGACTTTC
CASSGTVSGANVLTF
>many|TRBV28|TRBD1|TRBJ2-1
TGTGCCAGCAGTCAGCCTCCGGGACAGGGGGCGTACTATGAGCAGTTCTTC
CASSQPPGQGAYYEQFF